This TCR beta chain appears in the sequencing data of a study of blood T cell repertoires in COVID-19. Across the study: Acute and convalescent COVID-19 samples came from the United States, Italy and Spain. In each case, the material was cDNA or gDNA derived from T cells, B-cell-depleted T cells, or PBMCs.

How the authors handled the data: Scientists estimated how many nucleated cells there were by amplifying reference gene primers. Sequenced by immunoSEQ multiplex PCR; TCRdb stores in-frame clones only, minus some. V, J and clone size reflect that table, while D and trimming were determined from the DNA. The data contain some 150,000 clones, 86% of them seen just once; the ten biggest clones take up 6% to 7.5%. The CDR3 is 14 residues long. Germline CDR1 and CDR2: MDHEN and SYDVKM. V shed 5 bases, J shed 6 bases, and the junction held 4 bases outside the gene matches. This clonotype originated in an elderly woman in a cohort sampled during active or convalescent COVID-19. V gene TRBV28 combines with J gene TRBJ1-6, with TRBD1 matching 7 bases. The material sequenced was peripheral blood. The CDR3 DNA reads TGTGCCAGCAGTGTGGACAGGTTTAATTCACCCCTCCACTTT. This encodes CASSVDRFNSPLHF.